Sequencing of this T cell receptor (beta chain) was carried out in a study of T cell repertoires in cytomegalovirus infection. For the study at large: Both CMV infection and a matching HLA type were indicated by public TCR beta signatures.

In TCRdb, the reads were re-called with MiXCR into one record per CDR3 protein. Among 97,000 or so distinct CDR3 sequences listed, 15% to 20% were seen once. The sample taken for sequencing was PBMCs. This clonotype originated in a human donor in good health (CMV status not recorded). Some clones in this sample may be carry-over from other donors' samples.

The CDR3: CSVEGPRGGFEAFF. The CDR3 nucleotides read TGCAGCGTTGAAGGGCCCAGGGGAGGGTTTGAAGCTTTCTTT. The J gene is TRBJ1-1, the V gene TRBV29-1, with D perhaps TRBD1 (6 bases). The germline V and J ends were trimmed by 1 base and 7 bases, with 16 bases remaining between them. The CDR3 covers 14 residues. Germline CDR1 reads SQVTM; CDR2 reads ANQGSEA.